The present T cell receptor (beta chain) was sequenced within a study of T cells in Graves' hyperthyroidism and ophthalmopathy. The study's findings and limits: Appearing also in blood were most of the thyroid clonotypes expanded above 0.001.

With respect to this clonotype: What it binds is unknown.

Disease duration was under 3 months in the ophthalmopathy patients, who also had a Clinical Activity Score of at least 3 and a NOSPECS grade of at least 4. A roughly 10 ml volume of fresh peripheral blood provided the PBMCs. V was pared by 4 bases and J by 8 bases, with 13 bases between. The CDR3 spans 13 residues. The germline CDR1 and CDR2 sequences are KGHDR and SFDVKD. The source material, RNA transcripts, was used to amplify TCR beta CDR3 regions. A first-round RT-PCR of the TCR CDR3 used the HTBI primer set. TCRdb used MiXCR to reprocess the multiplex PCR reads, holding one entry per CDR3 protein. The sample consists of about 640,000 distinct CDR3 sequences, around 20% of them appearing once.

Sequencing was carried out using blood. The J gene is TRBJ1-2, the V gene TRBV24-1; D might be TRBD1 (6 bases). The sequence was collected from a man in his thirties or forties with Graves' ophthalmopathy. Written as DNA, the CDR3 is TGTGCCACCAGTGAATCAGGGGAGCGGGGCTACACCTTC. Its protein product is CATSESGERGYTF.